The entry below describes one T cell receptor beta chain. A single count supports this clone. The specificity of this receptor is unknown. Base qualities are not at hand, and no much larger clone is one base apart. Enrolling through a virtual design, the prospective study's participants ranged in age from roughly 18 to 90 years and lived across 20 to 25 United States geographic areas. In the prospective study, cohorts were assigned on the basis of participant-reported clinical history obtained from a screening survey and a study questionnaire. Recovered participants in ImmuneRACE Cohort 3 were defined as having two consecutive negative NP/OP PCR tests, clearance from a healthcare professional, or resolution of symptoms. In the prospective study, mobile phlebotomists collected whole blood, serum and a nasopharyngeal or oropharyngeal swab from each participant. Additional blood draws and questionnaires over a roughly two-month period could optionally be provided by prospective study participants. Blood samples from the prospective study were shipped frozen or at room temperature prior to DNA extraction.

The record originates from a study of blood T cell repertoires in COVID-19 (dated by TCRdb to about 2020). Study-level background: Samples covering the acute and convalescent phases of COVID-19 were provided by collaborators in the United States, Italy and Spain. The material from the prospective study consisted of cDNA or gDNA derived from T cells, B-cell-depleted T cells, or PBMCs. The dataset comprised deeply sampled blood TCRbeta repertoires from subjects exposed to, actively infected with, or recovered from COVID-19. The repertoires were released in a freely available public database meant as a resource for research on the immune response to SARS-CoV-2. Samples were obtained from the ongoing ImmuneRACE study (first 160 participants) and from 1,000 to 1,500 subjects provided by 6 global collaborators. Nearly every sample came with metadata listing a de-identified subject ID, COVID-19 status, age in years and sex. Where available, HLA class I and class II types were taken from metadata supplied by the sample provider and were not determined by assay-based typing.

The immunoSEQ Assay, a bias-controlled multiplex PCR, was used to amplify TCRbeta CDR3 regions from genomic DNA. The source study handled its data this way. The number of nucleated cells in each sample was estimated from the amplification of reference gene primers within the assay. To quantify the absolute abundance of each unique TCRbeta CDR3 rearrangement, sequence reads were collapsed and filtered. For each sample, productive Simpson clonality was calculated by taking the square root of Simpson's diversity index across productive rearrangements. TCRdb holds this immuneACCESS table with in-frame rearrangements only. Some clones are missing; in checked studies, unresolved V genes explain under half, and the rest has no known cause. Clone size and V and J calls were adopted from that table, with D and trimming inferred from the DNA. Recorded for this sample are roughly 300,000 clones; just over 85% of them occurred a single time. The top ten hold around 4% of the sample.

Beyond this particular receptor, the publication reports: The amount of clinical and demographic metadata varied by source and participant and was provided uncurated.

Sequenced material: PBMCs or T cells enriched from blood (not recorded which). This sequence originates from a man in his thirties or forties who had recovered from COVID-19.

The nucleotide sequence reads as follows: TGTGCCAGCAGCTATAACGGACTAGCGGGAGCGAAAAATACGCAGTATTTT. It is translated as CASSYNGLAGAKNTQYF. This receptor chain uses TRBV3-1 (or the pseudogene TRBV3-2) and TRBJ2-3; TRBD2 agrees with 13 junctional bases. Trimming takes 5 bases off V and 7 bases off J; junction bases not matched to a gene: 12. The CDR3 starts with the cysteine, ends with the phenylalanine, and has 17 residues. The CDR3 DNA has 51 bases and is translated from base 1. According to the germline V gene (reference sequence), CDR1 reads LGHDT and CDR2 reads YNNKEL.